This entry describes one T cell receptor (beta chain). The record originates from a study of T cells after yellow fever vaccination. Study overall: Low-cell-number fractions underwent preparation using SMART-Seq v4 Ultra Low Input.

UMIs and a universal primer site were added when TCR cDNA was made by 5'RACE template switching. TCRdb reanalysed the 5' RACE reads using MiXCR and keeps one entry per CDR3 protein. The sample carries approximately 90,000 distinct CDR3 sequences, about an eighth recorded once. Germline V gene lookup returns CDR1 MNHEY and CDR2 SMNVEV (reference sequence). Trimming stripped 0 bases from V and 11 bases from J, with 14 bases between. The CDR3 totals 15 residues. This receptor was identified in a man younger than 35 who received the YFV17D yellow fever vaccine. The rearrangement uses TRBV27 and TRBJ1-6; D unclear. The sample consisted of CD8+ T cells not binding an NS4B(214-222) dextramer, sorted from PBMCs, taken roughly 20 days after the first yellow fever vaccination. The CDR3 spells CASSLSAGGGPPLHF. Written as DNA, the CDR3 is TGTGCCAGCAGTTTATCTGCAGGAGGAGGGCCACCCCTCCACTTT.